This TCR beta chain was recovered during a study of monozygotic twins with inflammatory bowel disease. The CDR3 has 14 residues. The germline V gene encodes CDR1 MNHEY and CDR2 SMNVEV (reference sequence). Overall study results and limits: The data offered no way to tell different T cell subtypes apart.

The RNA usage for each TCR library was approximately 4,000 ng of total RNA. Following a re-call of the 5' RACE reads, TCRdb has one entry per CDR3 protein and lacks DNA. Found here are a few hundred thousand distinct CDR3 sequences; the top ten clones hold approximately 1.6%. Per donor there was one draw, yielding a blood sample of under 3 ml. As to this clonotype: The antigen is undetermined.

The chain joins TRBV27 to TRBJ2-7; the D call from TCRdb, TRBD1, cannot be confirmed without DNA. The sample consisted of blood. The TCR sequence derives from a human donor with ulcerative colitis or Crohn's disease, or a healthy co-twin of an affected twin (not recorded which). CDR3 amino acids: CASSLGDRRYEQYF.